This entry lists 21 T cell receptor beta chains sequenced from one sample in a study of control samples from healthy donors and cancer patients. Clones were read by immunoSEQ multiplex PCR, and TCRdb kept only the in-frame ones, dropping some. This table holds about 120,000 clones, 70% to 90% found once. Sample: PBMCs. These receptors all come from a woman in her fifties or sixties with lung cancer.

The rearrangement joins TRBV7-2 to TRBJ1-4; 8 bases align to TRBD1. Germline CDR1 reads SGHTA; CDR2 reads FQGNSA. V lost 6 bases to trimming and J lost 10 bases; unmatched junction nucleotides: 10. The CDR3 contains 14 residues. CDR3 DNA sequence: TGTGCCAGCAGTCATACGACAGGGGCGGCAAAACTGTTTTTT. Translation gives CASSHTTGAAKLFF.

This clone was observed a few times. This CDR3 is CASSHQPPSGRVYNEQFF. The CDR3 DNA is TGTGCCAGCAGCCATCAACCGCCCAGCGGGAGAGTCTACAATGAGCAGTTCTTC. This chain uses TRBV7-2 with TRBJ2-1, with 8 bases matching TRBD2. V shed 5 bases and J 3 bases; nucleotides not matched to a gene: 15. The germline V gene has CDR1 SGHTA and CDR2 FQGNSA. This CDR3 has 18 residues.

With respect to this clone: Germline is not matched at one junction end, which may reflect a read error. The CDR3 nucleotides are TGTACCAGCAGTATAGCGGGAGGGGTCAATGAGCAGTTCTTC. Translation: CTSSIAGGVNEQFF. This sequence joins TRBV2 and TRBJ2-1; 11 bases are shared with TRBD2. This CDR3 contains 14 residues. Per the germline V gene, CDR1 is SNHLY and CDR2 is FYNNEI.

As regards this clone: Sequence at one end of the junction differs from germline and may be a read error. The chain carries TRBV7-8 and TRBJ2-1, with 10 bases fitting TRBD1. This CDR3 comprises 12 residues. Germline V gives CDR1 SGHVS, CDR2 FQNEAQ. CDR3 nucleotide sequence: TGTGCCAGCAGCTTAGGAGGGGACAGGGGCATCTTC. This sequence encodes CASSLGGDRGIF. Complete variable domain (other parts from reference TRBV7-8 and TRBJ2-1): GAGVSQSPRYKVAKRGQDVALRCDPISGHVSLFWYQQALGQGPEFLTYFQNEAQLDKSGLPSDRFFAERPEGSVSTLKIQRTQQEDSAVYLCASSLGGDRGIFGPGTRLTVL.

The CDR3 nucleotides are TGTGCCAGCACTCATGACCCCGCACAGATCTATGGCTACACCTTC. Translating gives CASTHDPAQIYGYTF. V and J are TRBV6-5 and TRBJ1-2; D is undetermined. Looked up from germline, CDR1 is MNHEY and CDR2 is SVGAGI. The CDR3 runs 15 residues. V gave up 7 bases and J gave up 4 bases, with 19 bases separating them.

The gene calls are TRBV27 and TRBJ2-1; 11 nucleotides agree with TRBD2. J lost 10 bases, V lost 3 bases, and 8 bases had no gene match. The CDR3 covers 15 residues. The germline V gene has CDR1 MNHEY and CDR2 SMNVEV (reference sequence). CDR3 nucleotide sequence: TGTGCCAGCAGTTTTTCACTAGCGGGAGATACAGAGCAGTTCTTC. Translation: CASSFSLAGDTEQFF.

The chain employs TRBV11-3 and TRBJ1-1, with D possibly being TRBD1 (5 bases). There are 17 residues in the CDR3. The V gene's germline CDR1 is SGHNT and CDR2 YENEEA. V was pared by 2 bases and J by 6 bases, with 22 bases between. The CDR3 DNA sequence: TGTGCCAGCAGCTTAAATGGATTGGGGCAGGCACGGGCTGAAGCTTTCTTT. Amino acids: CASSLNGLGQARAEAFF.

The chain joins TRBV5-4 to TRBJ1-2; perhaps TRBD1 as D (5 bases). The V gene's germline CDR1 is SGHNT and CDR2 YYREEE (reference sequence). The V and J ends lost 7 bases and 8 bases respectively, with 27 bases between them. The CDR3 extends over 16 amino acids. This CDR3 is CASGGYQTASPAGYTF. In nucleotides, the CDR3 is TGTGCCAGCGGGGGGTACCAGACTGCCTCTCCAGCCGGCTACACCTTC. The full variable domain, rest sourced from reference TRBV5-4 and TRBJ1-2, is ETGVTQSPTHLIKTRGQQVTLRCSSQSGHNTVSWYQQALGQGPQFIFQYYREEENGRGNFPPRFSGLQFPNYSSELNVNALELDDSALYLCASGGYQTASPAGYTFGSGTRLTVV.

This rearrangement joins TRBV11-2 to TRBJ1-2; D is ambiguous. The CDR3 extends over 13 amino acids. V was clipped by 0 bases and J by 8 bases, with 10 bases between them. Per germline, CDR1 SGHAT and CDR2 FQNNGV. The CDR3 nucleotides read TGTGCCAGCAGCTTAGATCTTGGGTCGGGCTACACCTTC. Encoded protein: CASSLDLGSGYTF. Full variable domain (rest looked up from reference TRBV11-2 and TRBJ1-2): EAGVAQSPRYKIIEKRQSVAFWCNPISGHATLYWYQQILGQGPKLLIQFQNNGVVDDSQLPKDRFSAERLKGVDSTLKIQPAKLEDSAVYLCASSLDLGSGYTFGSGTRLTVV.

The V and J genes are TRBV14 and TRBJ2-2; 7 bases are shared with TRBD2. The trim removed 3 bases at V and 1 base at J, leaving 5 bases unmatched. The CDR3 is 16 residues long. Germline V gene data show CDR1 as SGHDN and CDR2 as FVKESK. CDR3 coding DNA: TGTGCCAGCAGCCACAAGGCGGGGGAGAACACCGGGGAGCTGTTTTTT. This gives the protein CASSHKAGENTGELFF.

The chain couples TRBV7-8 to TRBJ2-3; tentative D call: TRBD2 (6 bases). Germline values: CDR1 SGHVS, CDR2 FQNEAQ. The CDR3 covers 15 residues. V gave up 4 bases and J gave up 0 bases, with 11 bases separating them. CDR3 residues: CASSYGTASTDTQYF. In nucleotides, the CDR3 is TGTGCCAGCAGCTACGGGACTGCTAGCACAGATACGCAGTATTTT.

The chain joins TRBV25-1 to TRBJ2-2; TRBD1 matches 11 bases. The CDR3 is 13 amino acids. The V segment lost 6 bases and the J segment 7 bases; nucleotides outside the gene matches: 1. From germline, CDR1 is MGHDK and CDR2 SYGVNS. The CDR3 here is CASRGQGVGELFF. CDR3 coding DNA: TGTGCCAGCAGGGGACAGGGGGTCGGGGAGCTGTTTTTT. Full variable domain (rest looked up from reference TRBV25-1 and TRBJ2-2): EADIYQTPRYLVIGTGKKITLECSQTMGHDKMYWYQQDPGMELHLIHYSYGVNSTEKGDLSSESTVSRIRTEHFPLTLESARPSHTSQYLCASRGQGVGELFFGEGSRLTVL.

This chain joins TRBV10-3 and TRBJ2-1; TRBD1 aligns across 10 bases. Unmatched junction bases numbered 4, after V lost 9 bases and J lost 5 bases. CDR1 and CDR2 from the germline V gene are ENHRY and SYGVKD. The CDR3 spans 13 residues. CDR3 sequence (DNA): TGTGCCATTGGGACAGGGGTGGACAATGAGCAGTTCTTC. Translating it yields CAIGTGVDNEQFF.

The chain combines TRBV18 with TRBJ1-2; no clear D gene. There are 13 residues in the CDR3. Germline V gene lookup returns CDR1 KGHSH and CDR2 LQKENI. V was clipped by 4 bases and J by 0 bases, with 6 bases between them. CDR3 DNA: TGTGCCAGCTCACAGGGTTCTAACTATGGCTACACCTTC. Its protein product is CASSQGSNYGYTF.

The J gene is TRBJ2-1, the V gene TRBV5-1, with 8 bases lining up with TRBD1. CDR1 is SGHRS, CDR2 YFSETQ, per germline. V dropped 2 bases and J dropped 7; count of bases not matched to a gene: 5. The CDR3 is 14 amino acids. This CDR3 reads CASSLGTGVNEQFF. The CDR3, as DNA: TGCGCCAGCAGCTTAGGGACAGGCGTTAATGAGCAGTTCTTC.

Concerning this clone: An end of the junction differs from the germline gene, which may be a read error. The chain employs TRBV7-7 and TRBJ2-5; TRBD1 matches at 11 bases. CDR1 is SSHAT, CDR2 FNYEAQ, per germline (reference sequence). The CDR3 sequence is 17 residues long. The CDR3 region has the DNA TGTGCTAGCAGCTTAGATGGGACAGGGGGTTTTAGAGAGACCCAGTACTTC. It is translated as CASSLDGTGGFRETQYF.

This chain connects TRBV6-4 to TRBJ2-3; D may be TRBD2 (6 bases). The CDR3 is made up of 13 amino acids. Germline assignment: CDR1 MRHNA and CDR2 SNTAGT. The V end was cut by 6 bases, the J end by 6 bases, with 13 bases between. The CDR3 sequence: CASSLGLTDTQYF. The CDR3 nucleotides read TGTGCCAGCAGCTTGGGACTGACGGATACGCAGTATTTT.

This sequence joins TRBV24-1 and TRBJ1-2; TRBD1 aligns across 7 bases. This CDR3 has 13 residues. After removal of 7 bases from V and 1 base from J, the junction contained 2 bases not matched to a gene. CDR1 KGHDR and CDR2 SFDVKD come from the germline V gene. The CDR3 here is CATSRDSNYGYTF. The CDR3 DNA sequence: TGTGCCACCAGCCGGGACAGTAACTATGGCTACACCTTC.

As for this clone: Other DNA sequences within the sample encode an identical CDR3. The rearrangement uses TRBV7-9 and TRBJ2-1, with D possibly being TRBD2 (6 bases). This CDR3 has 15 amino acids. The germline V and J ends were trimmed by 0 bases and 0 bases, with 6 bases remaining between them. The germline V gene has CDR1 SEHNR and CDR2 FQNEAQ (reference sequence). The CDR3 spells CASSLAGSSYNEQFF. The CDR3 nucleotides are TGTGCCAGCAGCTTAGCCGGGAGCTCCTACAATGAGCAGTTCTTC.

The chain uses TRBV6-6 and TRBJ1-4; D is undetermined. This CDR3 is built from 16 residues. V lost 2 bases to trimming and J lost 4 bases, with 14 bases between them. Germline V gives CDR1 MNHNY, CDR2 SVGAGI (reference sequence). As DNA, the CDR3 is TGTGCCAGCAGTTACCCCCAAGAGGAGATTAATGAAAAACTGTTTTTT. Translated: CASSYPQEEINEKLFF.

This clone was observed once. CDR3 bases: TGTGCCAGCAGCCCCAGTCGGGGACCCTACAATGAGCAGTTCTTC. Protein sequence: CASSPSRGPYNEQFF. The V gene is TRBV27, the J gene TRBJ2-1; tentatively, D is TRBD1 or TRBD2 (5 bases each). Germline CDR1 and CDR2: MNHEY and SMNVEV (reference sequence). This CDR3 is 15 amino acids long. Deletions cut 6 bases from V and 2 bases from J, with 14 bases between.